The sequence of this T cell receptor (beta chain) was determined in a study of blood T cells in healthy people across ages. On the study more broadly: With template switching, about one barcoded beta molecule was captured per two T cells. Study-wide findings and caveats: The lack of PBMC sorting stopped any conclusive naive versus antigen-experienced comparison.

As to this clonotype: Its cognate antigen is unknown. Its ends do not fully match the called genes, so a read error is possible.

Together with a sample-barcoded 5' primer, a J-beta primer mix was included in a second PCR lasting roughly 6 to 12 cycles. Researchers report that each sample yielded at least 3 million CDR3-containing paired-end reads. TCRdb re-called the 5' RACE reads through MiXCR, storing one row per CDR3 protein. In the table there are 1,800,000 or so distinct CDR3 sequences, about two fifths of which are singletons. The CDR3 length is 16 residues. Germline V CDR1 and CDR2: SNHLY, FYNNEI. The source of this sequence is a human donor in good health. This chain links TRBV2 with TRBJ2-3; 8 bases are a match to TRBD2. Sequenced input: blood. The CDR3 bases are TGTGCCAGTACGATTGAGGCGGGGGGACGTATAGATCCGCAGTATTTT. Encoded protein: CASTIEAGGRIDPQYF. Complete variable domain (other parts from reference TRBV2 and TRBJ2-3): EPEVTQTPSHQVTQMGQEVILRCVPISNHLYFYWYRQILGQKVEFLVSFYNNEISEKSEIFDDQFSVERPDGSNFTLKIRSTKLEDSAMYFCASTIEAGGRIDPQYFGPGTRLTVL.